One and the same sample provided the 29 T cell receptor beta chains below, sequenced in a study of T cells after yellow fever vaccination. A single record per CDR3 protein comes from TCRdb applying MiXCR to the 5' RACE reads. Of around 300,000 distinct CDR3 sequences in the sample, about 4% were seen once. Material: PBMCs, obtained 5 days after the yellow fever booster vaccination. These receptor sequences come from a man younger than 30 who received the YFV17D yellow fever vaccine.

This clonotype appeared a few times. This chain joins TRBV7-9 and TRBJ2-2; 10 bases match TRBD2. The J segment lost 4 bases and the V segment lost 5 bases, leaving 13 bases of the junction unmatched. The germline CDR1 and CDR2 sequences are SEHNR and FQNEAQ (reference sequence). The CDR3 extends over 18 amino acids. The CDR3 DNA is TGTGCCAGCAGCCCGGACTTAAGCGGGGGGGCCGCCACCGGGGAGCTGTTTTTT. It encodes CASSPDLSGGAATGELFF. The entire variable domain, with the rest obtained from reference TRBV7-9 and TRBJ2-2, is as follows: DTGVSQNPRHKITKRGQNVTFRCDPISEHNRLYWYRQTLGQGPEFLTYFQNEAQLEKSRLLSDRFSAERPKGSFSTLEIQRTEQGDSAMYLCASSPDLSGGAATGELFFGEGSRLTVL.

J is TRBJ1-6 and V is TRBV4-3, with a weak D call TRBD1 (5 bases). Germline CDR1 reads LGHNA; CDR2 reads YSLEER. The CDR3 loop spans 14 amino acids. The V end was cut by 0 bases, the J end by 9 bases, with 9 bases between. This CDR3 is CASSQEDTGSPLHF. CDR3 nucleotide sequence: TGCGCCAGCAGCCAAGAGGACACGGGTTCACCCCTCCACTTT.

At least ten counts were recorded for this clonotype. The CDR3 protein is CASSRTGDDTQYF. The CDR3 region has the DNA TGTGCCAGCAGCCGGACAGGGGATGATACGCAGTATTTT. The chain recombines TRBV7-3 with TRBJ2-3; 9 bases fit TRBD1. Germline V gene lookup returns CDR1 SGHTA and CDR2 FQGTGA. V was pared by 5 bases and J by 6 bases, with 3 bases of the junction left unmatched. This CDR3 is 13 amino acids long.

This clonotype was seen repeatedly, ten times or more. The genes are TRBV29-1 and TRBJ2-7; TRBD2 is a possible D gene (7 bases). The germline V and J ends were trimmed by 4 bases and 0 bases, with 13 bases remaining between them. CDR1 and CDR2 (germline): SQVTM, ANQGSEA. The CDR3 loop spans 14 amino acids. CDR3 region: CSVGGGHPSYEQYF. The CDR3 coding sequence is TGCAGCGTTGGGGGGGGCCACCCCTCCTACGAGCAGTACTTC.

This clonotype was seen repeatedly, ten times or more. The CDR3 loop reads CASSLAPPYEQYV. The CDR3 region has the DNA TGTGCCAGCAGCTTAGCCCCTCCCTACGAGCAGTACGTC. The genes are TRBV7-2 and TRBJ2-7; no clear D. Germline V gene sequence: CDR1 SGHTA, CDR2 FQGNSA. CDR3 size: 13 residues. V was clipped by 0 bases and J by 2 bases, with 5 bases between them.

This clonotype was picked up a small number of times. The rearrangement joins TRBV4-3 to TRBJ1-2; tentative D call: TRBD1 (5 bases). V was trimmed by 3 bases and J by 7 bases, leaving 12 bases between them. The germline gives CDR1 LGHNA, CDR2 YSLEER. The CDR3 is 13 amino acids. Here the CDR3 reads CASSQEQGLGYTF. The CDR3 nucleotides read TGCGCCAGCAGCCAGGAGCAGGGCCTTGGCTACACCTTC.

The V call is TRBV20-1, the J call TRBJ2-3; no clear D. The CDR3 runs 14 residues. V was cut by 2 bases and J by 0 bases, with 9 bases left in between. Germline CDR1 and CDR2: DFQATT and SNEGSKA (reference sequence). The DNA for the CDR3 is TGCAGTGCTAGACTGCCGATTAGCACAGATACGCAGTATTTT. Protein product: CSARLPISTDTQYF.

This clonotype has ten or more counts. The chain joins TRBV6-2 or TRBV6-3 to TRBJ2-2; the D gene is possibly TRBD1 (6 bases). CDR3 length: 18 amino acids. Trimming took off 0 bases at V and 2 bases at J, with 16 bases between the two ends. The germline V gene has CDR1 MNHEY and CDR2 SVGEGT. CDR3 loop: CASSYSGAGPGNTGELFF. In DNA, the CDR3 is TGTGCCAGCAGTTACTCGGGGGCAGGGCCAGGAAACACCGGGGAGCTGTTTTTT.

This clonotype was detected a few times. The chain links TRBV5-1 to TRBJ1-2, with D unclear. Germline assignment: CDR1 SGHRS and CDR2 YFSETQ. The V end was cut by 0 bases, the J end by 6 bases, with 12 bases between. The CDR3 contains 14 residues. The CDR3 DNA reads TGCGCCAGCAGCTTGGCCGAAGGGAGGGATGGCTACACCTTC. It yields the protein CASSLAEGRDGYTF.

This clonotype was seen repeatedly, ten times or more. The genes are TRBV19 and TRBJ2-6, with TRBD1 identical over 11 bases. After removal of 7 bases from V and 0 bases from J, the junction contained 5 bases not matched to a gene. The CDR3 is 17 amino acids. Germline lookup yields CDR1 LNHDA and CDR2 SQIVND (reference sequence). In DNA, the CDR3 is TGTGCCAGTAACACCGGGACAGGGGGCTCTGGGGCCAACGTCCTGACTTTC. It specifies CASNTGTGGSGANVLTF.

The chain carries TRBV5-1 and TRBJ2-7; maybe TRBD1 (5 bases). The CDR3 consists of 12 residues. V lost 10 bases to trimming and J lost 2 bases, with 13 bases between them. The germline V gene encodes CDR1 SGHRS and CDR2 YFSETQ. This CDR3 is CARAGFPYEQYV. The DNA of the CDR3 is TGCGCCCGAGCAGGGTTTCCCTACGAGCAGTACGTC.

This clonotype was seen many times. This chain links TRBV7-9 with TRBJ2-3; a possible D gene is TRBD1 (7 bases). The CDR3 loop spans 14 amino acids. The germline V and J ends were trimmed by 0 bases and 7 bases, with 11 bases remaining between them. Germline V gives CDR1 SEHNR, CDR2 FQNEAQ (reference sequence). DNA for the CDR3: TGTGCCAGCAGCTTAGCGCCAGGGGGGAATACGCAGTATTTT. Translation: CASSLAPGGNTQYF.

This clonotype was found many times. The CDR3 region is CASSYLGPTEAFF. CDR3 nucleotides: TGTGCCAGCAGTTATCTTGGCCCCACTGAAGCTTTCTTT. The chain has TRBV6-2 or TRBV6-3 and TRBJ1-1; D is undetermined. Trimming removed 3 bases at V and 4 bases at J, with 9 bases between. The CDR3 extends over 13 amino acids. Germline CDR1 is MNHEY and CDR2 is SVGEGT.

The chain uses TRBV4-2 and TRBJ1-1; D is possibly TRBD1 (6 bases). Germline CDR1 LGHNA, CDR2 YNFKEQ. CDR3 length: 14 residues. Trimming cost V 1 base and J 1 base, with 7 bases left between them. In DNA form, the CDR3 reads TGTGCCAGCAGCCAAGGGGGGCCGAACACTGAAGCTTTCTTT. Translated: CASSQGGPNTEAFF.

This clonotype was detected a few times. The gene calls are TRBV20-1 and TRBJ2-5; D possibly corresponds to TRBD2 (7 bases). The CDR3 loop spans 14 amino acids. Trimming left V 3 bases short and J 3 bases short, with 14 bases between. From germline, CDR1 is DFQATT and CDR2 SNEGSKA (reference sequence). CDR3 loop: CSASPGGPKETQYF. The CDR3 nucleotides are TGCAGTGCTAGTCCCGGGGGGCCCAAAGAGACCCAGTACTTC.

The CDR3 DNA follows: TGTGCCAGCAGCCAAGATGTACGGGGGGGCAGGTACAATGAGCAGTTCTTC. Encoded protein: CASSQDVRGGRYNEQFF. The rearrangement uses TRBV3-1 and TRBJ2-1, with 8 bases aligning to TRBD2. This CDR3 has 17 residues. CDR1 is LGHDT, CDR2 YNNKEL, per germline (reference sequence). The junction had 8 bases not matched to a gene; V was cut back by 0 bases and J by 4 bases.

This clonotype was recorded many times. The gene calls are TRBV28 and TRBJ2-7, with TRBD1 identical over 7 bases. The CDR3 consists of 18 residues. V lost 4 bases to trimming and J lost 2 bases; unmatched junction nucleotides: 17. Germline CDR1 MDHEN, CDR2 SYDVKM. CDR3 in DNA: TGTGCCAGCAGTTCTTATTGGGCCCCTCGACAGGGCACCTACGAGCAGTACGTC. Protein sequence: CASSSYWAPRQGTYEQYV.

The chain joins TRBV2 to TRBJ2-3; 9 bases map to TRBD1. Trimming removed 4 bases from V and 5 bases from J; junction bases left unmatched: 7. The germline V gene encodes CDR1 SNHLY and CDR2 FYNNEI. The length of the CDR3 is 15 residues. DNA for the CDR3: TGTGCCAGCAGTGTTTCACAGGGGGCGGTAGATACGCAGTATTTT. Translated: CASSVSQGAVDTQYF.

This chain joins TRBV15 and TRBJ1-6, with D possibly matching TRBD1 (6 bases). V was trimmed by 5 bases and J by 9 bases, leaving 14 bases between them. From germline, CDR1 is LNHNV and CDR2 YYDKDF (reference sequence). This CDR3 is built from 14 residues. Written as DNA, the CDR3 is TGTGCCACCAGCCCAGGGGAGCCGGGTTCACCCCTCCACTTT. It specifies CATSPGEPGSPLHF.

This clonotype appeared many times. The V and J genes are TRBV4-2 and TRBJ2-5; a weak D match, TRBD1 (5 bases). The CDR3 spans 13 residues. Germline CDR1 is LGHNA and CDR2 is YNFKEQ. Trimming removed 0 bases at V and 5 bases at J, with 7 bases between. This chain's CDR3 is CASSQDGAETQYF. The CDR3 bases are TGTGCCAGCAGCCAAGATGGGGCCGAGACCCAGTACTTC.

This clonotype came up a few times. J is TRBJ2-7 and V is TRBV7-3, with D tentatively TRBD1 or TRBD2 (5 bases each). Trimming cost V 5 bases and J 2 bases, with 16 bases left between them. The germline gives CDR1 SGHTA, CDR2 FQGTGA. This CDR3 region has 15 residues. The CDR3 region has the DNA TGTGCCAGCAGCCAATCCGGGACGGGCGCCTACGAGCAGTACTTC. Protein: CASSQSGTGAYEQYF. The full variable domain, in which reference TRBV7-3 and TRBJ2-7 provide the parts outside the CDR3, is GAGVSQTPSNKVTEKGKYVELRCDPISGHTALYWYRQSLGQGPEFLIYFQGTGAADDSGLPNDRFFAVRPEGSVSTLKIQRTERGDSAVYLCASSQSGTGAYEQYFGPGTRLTVT.

CDR3 protein: CASSLEIGQVETQYF. In DNA, the CDR3 is TGTGCCAGCAGCTTAGAGATTGGACAGGTGGAGACCCAGTACTTC. This rearrangement joins TRBV11-2 to TRBJ2-5, with 7 positions matching TRBD1. The V and J ends lost 0 bases and 5 bases, in that order; junction bases with no gene match: 6. The CDR3 covers 15 residues. The germline V gene encodes CDR1 SGHAT and CDR2 FQNNGV. Full variable domain (remainder filled in from reference TRBV11-2 and TRBJ2-5): EAGVAQSPRYKIIEKRQSVAFWCNPISGHATLYWYQQILGQGPKLLIQFQNNGVVDDSQLPKDRFSAERLKGVDSTLKIQPAKLEDSAVYLCASSLEIGQVETQYFGPGTRLLVL.

The DNA of the CDR3 is TGTGCCAGCAGCCAAGGACTTCCGGGTTATAACTATGGCTACACCTTC. Its protein product is CASSQGLPGYNYGYTF. The V gene is TRBV3-1, the J gene TRBJ1-2; D is undetermined. The CDR3 runs 16 residues. Looked up from germline, CDR1 is LGHDT and CDR2 is YNNKEL (reference sequence). V lost 1 base to trimming and J lost 1 base, with 13 bases between them.

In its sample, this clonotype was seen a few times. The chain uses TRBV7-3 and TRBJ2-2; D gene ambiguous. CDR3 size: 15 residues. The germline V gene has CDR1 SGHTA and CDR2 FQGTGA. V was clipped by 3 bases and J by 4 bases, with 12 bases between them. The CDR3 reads CASSFSGPSTGELFF. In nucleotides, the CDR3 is TGTGCCAGCAGCTTCTCCGGGCCCTCCACCGGGGAGCTGTTTTTT.

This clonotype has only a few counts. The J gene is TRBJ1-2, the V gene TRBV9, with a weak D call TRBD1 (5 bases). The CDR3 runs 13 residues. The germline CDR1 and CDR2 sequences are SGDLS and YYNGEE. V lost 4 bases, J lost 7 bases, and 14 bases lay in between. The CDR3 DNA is TGTGCCAGCAGCCCCCGACAGACAATTGGCTACACCTTC. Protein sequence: CASSPRQTIGYTF.

DNA for the CDR3: TGTGCCACCAGCAGAGATCCCCGACCGATGAACACTGAAGCTTTCTTT. Encoded protein: CATSRDPRPMNTEAFF. The rearrangement joins TRBV15 to TRBJ1-1; D is unclear. The germline CDR1 and CDR2 sequences are LNHNV and YYDKDF (reference sequence). Trimming removed 0 bases at V and 0 bases at J, with 11 bases between. CDR3 length equals 16 residues.

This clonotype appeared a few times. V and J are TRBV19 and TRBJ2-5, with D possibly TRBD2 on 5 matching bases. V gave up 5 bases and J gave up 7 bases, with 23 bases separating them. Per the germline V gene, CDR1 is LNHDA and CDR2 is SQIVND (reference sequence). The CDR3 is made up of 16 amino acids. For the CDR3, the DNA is TGTGCCAGTAGTTCCCGTCGGACTGCCTATGGAGGGACCCAGTACTTC. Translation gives CASSSRRTAYGGTQYF.

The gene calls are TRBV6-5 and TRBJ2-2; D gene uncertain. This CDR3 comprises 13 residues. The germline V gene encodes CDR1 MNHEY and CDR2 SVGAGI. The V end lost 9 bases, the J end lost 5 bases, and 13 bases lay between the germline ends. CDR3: CASTPTSTGELFF. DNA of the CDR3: TGTGCCAGTACCCCGACCTCAACCGGGGAGCTGTTTTTT.

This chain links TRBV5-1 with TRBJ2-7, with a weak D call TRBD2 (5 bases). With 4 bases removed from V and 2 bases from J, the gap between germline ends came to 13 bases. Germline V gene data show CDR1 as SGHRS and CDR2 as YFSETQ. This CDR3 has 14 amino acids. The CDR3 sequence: CASSPPGVTYEQYF. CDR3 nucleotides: TGCGCCAGCAGCCCCCCCGGGGTTACCTACGAGCAGTACTTC.